The 22 T cell receptor beta chains below come from one sample, sequenced in a study of response to subunit inactivated influenza vaccine (dated by TCRdb to 2017 to 2018). Libraries were prepared through RT-PCR. Reads for this sample came from an Illumina HiSeq 2500. The public reads were run again by TCRdb, first through fastp at Q25 and then through MiXCR, and only productive beta chains were kept. CDR3 protein sequences are deduplicated, and each keeps its most common genes and DNA. This sample gives around 540,000 distinct CDR3 sequences in total; approximately 10% of them show up just once. Of the sample, about 9.4% falls within the top ten clones. Source: PBMCs from blood, taken on the day of vaccination. All receptors come from a man in his fifties or sixties who received an inactivated influenza vaccine. Donor details come from another sample of the same person, matched by shared clones.

The rearrangement uses TRBV2 and TRBJ1-4, with D hard to call. V shed 5 bases and J shed 8 bases, with 3 bases lying between them. Per germline, CDR1 SNHLY and CDR2 FYNNEI. There are 10 residues in the CDR3. The CDR3 nucleotides read TGTGCCAGCAGTATGGAAAAACTGTTTTTT. This translates into CASSMEKLFF.

This clonotype has just a few counts. A much larger clone sits a single nucleotide away, making a read error possible. The V and J genes are TRBV20-1 and TRBJ2-1; TRBD2 matches at 10 bases. The CDR3 runs 17 residues. Germline V gives CDR1 DFQATT, CDR2 SNEGSKA (reference sequence). The chain's CDR3 is CCARDRVTSGSYNEQFF. CDR3 DNA: TGCTGTGCTAGAGATCGGGTGACTAGCGGGTCCTACAATGAGCAGTTCTTC.

This clonotype appeared many times. V is TRBV12-3 or TRBV12-4 and J is TRBJ2-5, with D unresolved. CDR3 length equals 15 residues. The germline V and J ends were trimmed by 2 bases and 1 base, with 11 bases remaining between them. The CDR3 sequence: CASSLMGVAQETQYF. Here the CDR3 DNA reads TGTGCCAGCAGTTTAATGGGTGTGGCCCAAGAGACCCAGTACTTC.

This clonotype was seen a handful of times. The CDR3 region has the DNA TGCGCCAGCAGCCAAGATTTTGCGCGGCTGCATTCACCCCTCCACTTT. Translating gives CASSQDFARLHSPLHF. The V gene is TRBV4-3, the J gene TRBJ1-6; D is uncertain. The CDR3 covers 16 residues. Trimming pared 0 bases from V and 8 bases from J, leaving 14 bases between. Germline V lookup: CDR1 LGHNA, CDR2 YSLEER.

The chain couples TRBV7-2 to TRBJ2-3; 11 bases line up with TRBD2. The CDR3 runs 16 residues. Unmatched junction bases numbered 6, after V lost 5 bases and J lost 2 bases. Germline loops: CDR1 SGHTA, CDR2 FQGNSA. The CDR3 nucleotides are TGTGCCAGCAGCCCCGGGACTAGCGGACTCACAGATACGCAGTATTTT. Its protein product is CASSPGTSGLTDTQYF. Combining the CDR3 with reference TRBV7-2 and TRBJ2-3 gives the whole variable domain GAGVSQSPSNKVTEKGKDVELRCDPISGHTALYWYRQSLGQGLEFLIYFQGNSAPDKSGLPSDRFSAERTGGSVSTLTIQRTQQEDSAVYLCASSPGTSGLTDTQYFGPGTRLTVL.

In its sample, this clonotype was seen many times. The J gene is TRBJ1-1, the V gene TRBV6-2 or TRBV6-3; D is unresolved. The ends were cut back, 3 bases at V and 1 base at J, with 6 bases in the middle. Germline values: CDR1 MNHEY, CDR2 SVGEGT. The CDR3 length is 13 residues. The CDR3 loop is CASSYVANTEAFF. CDR3 nucleotide sequence: TGTGCCAGCAGTTATGTTGCGAACACTGAAGCTTTCTTT.

As concerns this clonotype: Germline is not matched at one junction end, which may reflect a read error. The V call is TRBV13, the J call TRBJ2-3; no clear D gene. Per the germline V gene, CDR1 is PRHDT and CDR2 is FYEKMQ (reference sequence). The CDR3 is made up of 13 amino acids. The DNA for the CDR3 is TGTGCCAGCAGTACTCTAACGCCAGATACGCGGTATTTT. This codes for CASSTLTPDTRYF.

This clonotype appeared many times. V is TRBV9 and J is TRBJ2-1; D could derive from TRBD1 or TRBD2 (5 bases each). This CDR3 has 13 residues. Trimming took off 4 bases at V and 5 bases at J, with 10 bases between the two ends. Germline CDR1 reads SGDLS; CDR2 reads YYNGEE. In DNA form, the CDR3 reads TGTGCCAGCAGCACGGGACCCCACAATGAGCAGTTCTTC. Translating it yields CASSTGPHNEQFF.

This clonotype was picked up a small number of times. The chain couples TRBV7-2 to TRBJ2-7, with a tentative D call TRBD1 (5 bases). This CDR3 contains 13 residues. Trimming pared 6 bases from V and 9 bases from J, leaving 18 bases between. Looked up from germline, CDR1 is SGHTA and CDR2 is FQGNSA. The CDR3 is CASSNEFSGSQYF. Written as DNA, the CDR3 is TGTGCCAGCAGTAATGAATTTTCAGGGTCGCAGTACTTC.

This clonotype has at least ten counts. The J gene is TRBJ2-7, the V gene TRBV5-1; no reliable D call. The CDR3 spans 14 residues. Deletions cut 0 bases from V and 1 base from J, with 8 bases between. Germline-derived CDR1 and CDR2 are SGHRS and YFSETQ. For the CDR3, the DNA is TGCGCCAGCAGCTTGGATCCGGGTTCCTACGAGCAGTACTTC. It specifies CASSLDPGSYEQYF.

This clonotype appeared many times. The J gene is TRBJ2-2, the V gene TRBV24-1; D possibly matches TRBD1 or TRBD2 (5 bases each). The CDR3 is 15 amino acids. From germline, CDR1 is KGHDR and CDR2 SFDVKD. Between the trimmed V and J ends, which lost 4 bases and 0 bases, there was a span of 8 bases. DNA of the CDR3: TGTGCCACCAGTGAGGGGACGGCGAACACCGGGGAGCTGTTTTTT. Protein sequence: CATSEGTANTGELFF.

V gene TRBV5-4 combines with J gene TRBJ2-7; 8 bases are shared with TRBD2. With 0 bases clipped from V and 4 bases from J, the junction kept 9 bases outside the gene matches. This CDR3 is 16 amino acids long. Germline loops: CDR1 SGHNT, CDR2 YYREEE (reference sequence). CDR3 residues: CASSLVGSSGFYEQYF. The CDR3 DNA follows: TGTGCCAGCAGCTTGGTAGGGTCTAGCGGGTTTTACGAGCAGTACTTC. The whole variable domain, remainder taken from reference TRBV5-4 and TRBJ2-7, is ETGVTQSPTHLIKTRGQQVTLRCSSQSGHNTVSWYQQALGQGPQFIFQYYREEENGRGNFPPRFSGLQFPNYSSELNVNALELDDSALYLCASSLVGSSGFYEQYFGPGTRLTVT.

This clonotype was recorded at least ten times. The rearrangement uses TRBV5-1 and TRBJ2-1; D possibly corresponds to TRBD2 (6 bases). Germline values: CDR1 SGHRS, CDR2 YFSETQ. Trimming removed 4 bases at V and 5 bases at J, with 7 bases between. The CDR3 covers 12 residues. The CDR3 is CASSPGDNEQFF. The CDR3 bases are TGCGCCAGCAGCCCGGGAGACAATGAGCAGTTCTTC.

The table lists this clonotype with many counts. The rearrangement links TRBV12-3 or TRBV12-4 to TRBJ2-6, with D perhaps matching TRBD1 (5 bases). V was clipped by 8 bases and J by 1 base, with 6 bases between them. The length of the CDR3 is 13 residues. The CDR3 coding sequence is TGTGCCAGCCAGGGATCTGGGGCCAACGTCCTGACTTTC. Protein: CASQGSGANVLTF.

V gene TRBV7-6 combines with J gene TRBJ2-7, with 7 nucleotides matching TRBD1. Germline CDR1 reads SGHVS; CDR2 reads FNYEAQ. The CDR3 covers 16 residues. Trimming cost V 1 base and J 4 bases; bases outside gene matches: 10. CDR3 nucleotide sequence: TGTGCCAGCAGCTTAGGACACAGGGGAATGACATACGAGCAGTACTTC. It encodes CASSLGHRGMTYEQYF.

The table lists this clonotype with many counts. The chain carries TRBV12-3 or TRBV12-4 and TRBJ2-5; TRBD2 matches 7 bases. The CDR3 runs to 14 residues. The V and J ends lost 6 bases and 0 bases, in that order; junction bases with no gene match: 4. The CDR3: CASRERGDQETQYF. DNA of the CDR3: TGTGCCAGCAGGGAACGGGGGGACCAAGAGACCCAGTACTTC.

The CDR3 coding sequence is TGTGCCAGCAGCTACAGGTTCACCGACGAGCAGTACTTC. Amino acids: CASSYRFTDEQYF. The rearrangement links TRBV5-4 to TRBJ2-7, with a possible D match to TRBD1 (5 bases). CDR1 and CDR2 (germline): SGHNT, YYREEE (reference sequence). Trimming removed 3 bases from V and 5 bases from J, with 12 bases in between. This CDR3 has 13 residues.

V usage is TRBV28 and J usage is TRBJ1-2, with TRBD1 matching 8 bases. CDR3 length: 14 residues. CDR1 and CDR2 from the germline V gene are MDHEN and SYDVKM. J gave up 4 bases and V 6 bases, and 7 bases lay outside the gene matches. CDR3 nucleotide sequence: TGTGCCAGCAGCCAACAGGGGGTGAGCTATGGCTACACCTTC. This codes for CASSQQGVSYGYTF.

In its sample, this clonotype was seen a few times. The genes are TRBV20-1 and TRBJ2-7, with D maybe TRBD1 (5 bases). The ends were cut back, 3 bases at V and 6 bases at J, with 15 bases in the middle. CDR1 DFQATT and CDR2 SNEGSKA come from the germline V gene (reference sequence). The CDR3 contains 13 residues. In DNA form, the CDR3 reads TGCAGTGCTAGTCGACAGAGAGCTGGCGAGCAGTACTTC. It translates to CSASRQRAGEQYF.

The V call is TRBV5-1, the J call TRBJ1-4; the D is unclear. Per the germline V gene, CDR1 is SGHRS and CDR2 is YFSETQ. This CDR3 region has 13 residues. This CDR3 is CVAHRARDEKLFF. CDR3 coding DNA: TGCGTGGCCCACCGGGCGAGGGATGAAAAACTGTTTTTT.

The V gene is TRBV28, the J gene TRBJ2-2; 7 bases align to TRBD2. The CDR3 has 15 amino acids. V shed 1 base and J 7 bases; nucleotides not matched to a gene: 6. The V gene's germline CDR1 is MDHEN and CDR2 SYDVKM. As DNA, the CDR3 is TGTGCCAGCAGTTTATTAGGGGAGGGGAGCGGGGAGCTGTTTTTT. Protein sequence: CASSLLGEGSGELFF.

A few counts support this clonotype. The chain employs TRBV7-2 and TRBJ2-7, with D perhaps given as TRBD1 or TRBD2 (6 bases each). Germline V gives CDR1 SGHTA, CDR2 FQGNSA. The ends were cut back, 5 bases at V and 0 bases at J, with 17 bases in the middle. The CDR3 has 16 amino acids. CDR3 DNA sequence: TGTGCCAGCAGCGTTCAGGGGACTTCCCTCTCCTACGAGCAGTACTTC. Translating it yields CASSVQGTSLSYEQYF.